This TCR beta chain was found in a study of identical twins. Study-wide results and caveats: The degree of excess twin sharing was weaker in beta out-of-frame sequences. Conclusions came from cross-sectional statistical analysis, not from following the same donors.

Germline CDR1 MNHNY, CDR2 SVGAGI (reference sequence). This CDR3 is 13 amino acids long. V was shortened by 5 bases and J by 4 bases, with 10 bases between the two germline ends. This clonotype was observed a few times. Its specificity is not known. A universal primer site was created by template switching, with the cDNA bearing unique molecular identifiers. TCRdb re-analysed the 5' RACE reads in MiXCR, keeping a single row per CDR3 protein. The sample shows 200,000 to 250,000 distinct CDR3 sequences, roughly 12% of them seen only once. The sample also formed part of further work on yellow fever vaccine responses in identical twins.

The chain employs TRBV6-6 and TRBJ2-3; D not resolved. This sequence was found in a woman between 18 and 29 years old in good health. The specimen was memory (CD45RO+) T cells sorted from blood. The CDR3 nucleotides read TGTGCCAGCAGTCTGCCCCCTTCAGATACGCAGTATTTT. This encodes CASSLPPSDTQYF.